One sample yielded the 5 T cell receptor beta chains listed below, sequenced in a study of cytomegalovirus exposure and HLA in healthy donors. Amplification used 60 Vbeta primers and 13 Jbeta primers. The table came from immunoSEQ multiplex PCR; TCRdb's copy has only in-frame clones and leaves some out. This table holds approximately 130,000 clones, over 70% found once. What was sequenced was PBMCs. The receptors were sampled from a man aged 30 to 39 in good health and CMV-seronegative.

The chain uses TRBV6-1 and TRBJ2-7; tentatively, D is TRBD1 (6 bases). The V end lost 6 bases, the J end lost 2 bases, and 14 bases lay between the germline ends. CDR1 is MNHNS, CDR2 SASEGT, per germline. The CDR3 runs 14 residues. The CDR3 sequence: CASSTGNQAYEQYF. Written as DNA, the CDR3 is TGTGCCAGCAGCACAGGGAATCAGGCCTACGAGCAGTACTTC.

The rearrangement uses TRBV15 and TRBJ2-3; 9 nucleotides align to TRBD1. Trimming removed 3 bases from V and 0 bases from J; junction bases left unmatched: 1. The length of the CDR3 is 15 residues. Germline CDR1 reads LNHNV; CDR2 reads YYDKDF (reference sequence). CDR3 coding DNA: TGTGCCACCAGCAGGGGACAGGGAAGCACAGATACGCAGTATTTT. Its translation is CATSRGQGSTDTQYF.

This clone was detected a few times. The rearrangement uses TRBV6-6 and TRBJ2-2; D is possibly TRBD2 (6 bases). Germline lookup yields CDR1 MNHNY and CDR2 SVGAGI (reference sequence). Trimming took off 11 bases at V and 9 bases at J, with 10 bases between the two ends. The CDR3 contains 10 residues. In DNA form, the CDR3 reads TGTGCCGGCGGGGCCCGGGAGCTGTTTTTT. This sequence encodes CAGGARELFF.

This clone was detected a few times. The same CDR3 is also encoded by other DNA sequences in this sample. J is TRBJ2-7 and V is TRBV5-1, with TRBD1 matching 7 bases. Germline CDR1 reads SGHRS; CDR2 reads YFSETQ. Trimming at V came to 2 bases and at J to 6 bases, leaving 2 bases not matched to a gene. The CDR3 sequence is 12 residues long. In nucleotides, the CDR3 is TGCGCCAGCAGCTTACAGGGGTCCGAGCAGTACTTC. Translated, it gives CASSLQGSEQYF.

Only a few counts were recorded for this clone. The rearrangement joins TRBV7-9 to TRBJ2-1; 8 bases are a match to TRBD2. V was pared by 0 bases and J by 6 bases, with 10 bases of the junction left unmatched. This CDR3 region has 17 residues. The germline CDR1 and CDR2 sequences are SEHNR and FQNEAQ (reference sequence). The CDR3 protein is CASSLALSAGGPNEQFF. As DNA, the CDR3 is TGTGCCAGCAGCTTAGCGTTATCGGCGGGAGGCCCCAATGAGCAGTTCTTC.